The source of this T cell receptor beta chain is a study of blood T cell repertoires in COVID-19 (dated by TCRdb to the early 2020s). With respect to the entire study: The collaborator samples originated in the United States, Italy and Spain and spanned the acute and convalescent phases of COVID-19. Deeply sampled blood TCRbeta repertoires from subjects exposed to, actively infected with, or recovered from COVID-19 were included in the dataset. Sample metadata almost always included a de-identified subject ID, COVID-19 status, age in years and sex. Where HLA class I and class II types were available, the types were taken from metadata supplied by the sample provider, not from assay-based typing. Samples came from the ongoing ImmuneRACE study (first 160 participants) plus 1,254 subjects from 6 global collaborators. The prospective study material was composed of cDNA or gDNA derived from T cells, B-cell-depleted T cells, or PBMCs. A freely available public database, intended as a resource for researchers studying the immune response to SARS-CoV-2, is where the repertoires were released. General conclusions and limits of the study: Clinical and demographic metadata were provided uncurated, with the amount varying by source and participant.

Enrolling through a virtual design, the prospective study's participants ranged in age from roughly 18 to 89 years and lived across approximately 25 United States geographic areas. To assign participants to cohorts, the prospective study relied on clinical history that participants themselves reported in a screening survey and a study questionnaire. Exposed participants were defined as having been in contact with someone with a PCR-confirmed or clinician-diagnosed COVID-19 case within 2 weeks of study entry. Each participant in the prospective study had whole blood, serum and a nasopharyngeal or oropharyngeal swab collected by mobile phlebotomists. Additional blood draws and questionnaires over an approximately two-month period could optionally be provided by prospective study participants. Before DNA extraction, prospective study blood samples were shipped either frozen or at room temperature.

The CDR3 holds 17 amino acids from the cysteine to the phenylalanine. Only the CDR3 part of the read is kept: 51 bases, read in frame from the first base. V is reduced by 3 bases and J by 1 base, leaving a spacing of 19 bases between them. The germline V gene encodes CDR1 SGHRS and CDR2 YFSETQ. TCRbeta CDR3 regions were amplified from genomic DNA using the immunoSEQ Assay, a bias-controlled multiplex PCR. Per the authors' processing: Within the assay, amplification of reference gene primers was used to estimate how many nucleated cells each sample contained. To quantify the absolute abundance of each unique TCRbeta CDR3 rearrangement, sequence reads were collapsed and filtered. Productive Simpson clonality was computed per sample as the square root of Simpson's diversity index over productive rearrangements. Sourced from immuneACCESS, this table was stored by TCRdb with only in-frame sequences that have V and J called. A share of the clones is absent; for the studies checked, an unresolved V gene accounts for under half, and the remainder has no known explanation. V and J calls and clone size are those listed in that table; D and trimming were worked out from the DNA. The sample includes a few hundred thousand clones, with roughly 86% observed a single time. Together, the top ten hold less than 3.5% of the sample.

In the case of this clone: It lacks a known antigen. Within one base of it there is no much larger clone, and no base qualities were kept.

This clonotype was sampled from a woman between 50 and 59 years old who had been exposed to COVID-19. The sample comprised PBMCs or T cells enriched from blood (not recorded which). The V gene is TRBV5-1 and the J gene is TRBJ1-1; the D gene is possibly TRBD1, with 5 bases matching. The nucleotides are TGCGCCAGCAGCTCGGGAGGGGTTCGCGGGTCGAACACTGAAGCTTTCTTT. The resulting protein is CASSSGGVRGSNTEAFF.